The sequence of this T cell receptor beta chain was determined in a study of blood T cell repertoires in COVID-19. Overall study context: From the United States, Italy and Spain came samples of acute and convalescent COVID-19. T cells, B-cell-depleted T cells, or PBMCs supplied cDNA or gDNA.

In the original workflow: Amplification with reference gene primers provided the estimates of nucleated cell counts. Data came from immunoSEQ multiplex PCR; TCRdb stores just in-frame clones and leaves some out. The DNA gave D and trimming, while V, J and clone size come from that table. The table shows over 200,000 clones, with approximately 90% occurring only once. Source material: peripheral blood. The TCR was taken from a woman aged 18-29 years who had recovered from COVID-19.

The CDR3 reads CASSPGLSGYTF. The CDR3 coding sequence is TGTGCCAGCTCACCCGGACTGAGCGGCTACACCTTC. This chain connects TRBV18 to TRBJ1-2; D is unresolved. This CDR3 has 12 amino acids. V lost 3 bases to trimming and J lost 8 bases, with 10 bases between them. Germline values: CDR1 KGHSH, CDR2 LQKENI.